This TCR beta chain originates from a study of Tregs in tolerant kidney transplant recipients. The study's findings and limits: Activated donor B cell expansion appeared to reveal the most relevant donor-specific TCRbeta repertoire.

Assay used: immunoSEQ multiplex PCR; TCRdb lists only in-frame clones, some missing. The sample gives tens of thousands of clones, about 92% of which show up once; 4.5% to 5% is in the top ten. Notes on this clone: What it binds is unknown.

V was shortened by 3 bases and J by 7 bases, with 20 bases between the two germline ends. The CDR3 contains 16 residues. Germline assignment: CDR1 MGHRA and CDR2 YSYEKL. The chain employs TRBV4-1 and TRBJ2-3, with D possibly TRBD1 on 6 matching bases. Sequences were obtained from CD8+ T cells from blood. The receptor's source is a human donor in good health. CDR3 residues: CASSQDGRSRGNTQYF. The CDR3, as DNA: TGCGCCAGCAGCCAGGACGGTCGGAGTAGGGGGAATACGCAGTATTTT.